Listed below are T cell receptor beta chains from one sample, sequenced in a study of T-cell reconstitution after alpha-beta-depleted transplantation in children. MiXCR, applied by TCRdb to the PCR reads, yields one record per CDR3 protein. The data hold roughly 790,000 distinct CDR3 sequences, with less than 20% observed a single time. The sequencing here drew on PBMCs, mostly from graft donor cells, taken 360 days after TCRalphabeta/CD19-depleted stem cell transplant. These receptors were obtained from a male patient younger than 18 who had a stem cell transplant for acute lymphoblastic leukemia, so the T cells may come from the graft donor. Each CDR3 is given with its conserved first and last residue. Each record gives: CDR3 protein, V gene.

CDR3: CATGGGYTGELFF
V: TRBV15

CDR3: CASSLDGAPSYEQYF
V: TRBV5-1

CDR3: CSVEGSGANEQYF
V: TRBV29-1

CDR3: CASSLQGSTQYF
V: TRBV27

CDR3: CASRGAAGGETQYF
V: TRBV27

CDR3: CASSLGTGLASGSLYEQYF
V: TRBV12-3/TRBV12-4

CDR3: CASDRDRGSGEAFF
V: TRBV5-1

CDR3: CASSLEPIANYGYTF
V: TRBV11-2

CDR3: CASSQDRVGHRGGTQYF
V: TRBV4-2

CDR3: CSVVGSAGYNEQFF
V: TRBV29-1

CDR3: CASSLARSSGMWPGELFF
V: TRBV11-1

CDR3: CASSLDGTPYEQYF
V: TRBV5-1

CDR3: CSARTKRGFRGGGSSF
V: TRBV20-1

CDR3: CASSRTGARPYF
V: TRBV5-1

CDR3: CASRLVAGGRGEKLFF
V: TRBV4-1

CDR3: CASISGRGEQYF
V: TRBV21-1

CDR3: CASRGTGTAQETQYF
V: TRBV10-2

CDR3: CASSRGLEFWTKETQYF
V: TRBV5-1

CDR3: CASRLGARYGYTF
V: TRBV27

CDR3: CSALAGLAGEDTGELFF
V: TRBV20-1

CDR3: CASSSTSPYEQYF
V: TRBV11-2

CDR3: CASSRRGRGRYDEQYF
V: TRBV14

CDR3: CSVEDPDRGPFSYEQYF
V: TRBV29-1

CDR3: CASSVVGSNYGYTF
V: TRBV9

CDR3: CASSSNSGSDLYNEQFF
V: TRBV7-7

CDR3: CASSLWDRTNQPQHF
V: TRBV5-6

CDR3: CSARVAGIVTDTQYF
V: TRBV20-1

CDR3: CASSLGLAGPNF
V: TRBV5-6

CDR3: CATRETPGTGELFF
V: TRBV24-1

CDR3: CASSLSSSGSGKTQYF
V: TRBV12-3/TRBV12-4

CDR3: CASRGPGLVYNEQFF
V: TRBV7-2

CDR3: CSVDLADTQETQYF
V: TRBV29-1

CDR3: CASSKTRQQETQYF
V: TRBV7-9

CDR3: CASSFRGAPLSYEQYF
V: TRBV7-8

CDR3: CASSVVSVVRELFF
V: TRBV9

CDR3: CASSLGYDSYNEQFF
V: TRBV5-6

CDR3: CASSLGREDQETQYF
V: TRBV4-2

CDR3: CASSEEGQGAWEKLFF
V: TRBV25-1

CDR3: CASSQGAQPQHF
V: TRBV3-1

CDR3: CATSDPLAHSYNEQFF
V: TRBV24-1

CDR3: CASGASYEQYF
V: TRBV4-1

CDR3: CASSLWVFRGRFGTEAFF
V: TRBV28

CDR3: CASSPGTASETQYF
V: TRBV19

CDR3: CSAQWTEAFF
V: TRBV29-1

CDR3: CASSLSLHEQYF
V: TRBV7-2

CDR3: CSTGRYEQYF
V: TRBV14

CDR3: CSVELFGRDYLYEQYF
V: TRBV29-1

CDR3: CSAEMGFYEQYF
V: TRBV29-1

CDR3: CASSSRAGGHEQYF
V: TRBV7-9

CDR3: CASSLAWTGPYEQYF
V: TRBV12-3/TRBV12-4

CDR3: CASSLEGQPYEQYF
V: TRBV5-1

CDR3: CSASPPQGLAARELFF
V: TRBV20-1

CDR3: CSVNMMSRGTYEQYF
V: TRBV29-1

CDR3: CAISGSGVGANVLTF
V: TRBV10-3

CDR3: CSVVVLTDPLYGYTF
V: TRBV29-1

CDR3: CASSLGLGEDMYEQYF
V: TRBV5-1

CDR3: CASSPQPTSGTDTQYF
V: TRBV4-1